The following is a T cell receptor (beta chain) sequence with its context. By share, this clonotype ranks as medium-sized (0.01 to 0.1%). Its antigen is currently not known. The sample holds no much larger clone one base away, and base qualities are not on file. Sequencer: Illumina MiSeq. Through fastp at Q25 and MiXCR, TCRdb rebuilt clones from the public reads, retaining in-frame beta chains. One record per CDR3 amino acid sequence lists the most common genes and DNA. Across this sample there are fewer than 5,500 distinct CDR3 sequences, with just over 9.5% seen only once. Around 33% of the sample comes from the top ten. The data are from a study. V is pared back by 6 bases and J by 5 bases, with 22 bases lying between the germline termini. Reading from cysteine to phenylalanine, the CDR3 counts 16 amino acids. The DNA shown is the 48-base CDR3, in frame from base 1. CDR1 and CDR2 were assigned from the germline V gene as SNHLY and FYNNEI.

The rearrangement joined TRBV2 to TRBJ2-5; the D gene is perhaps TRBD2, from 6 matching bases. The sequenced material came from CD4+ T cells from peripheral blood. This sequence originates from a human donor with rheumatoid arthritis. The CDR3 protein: CASSGGGIDGYETQYF. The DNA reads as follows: TGTGCCAGCAGCGGAGGCGGGATAGACGGTTACGAGACCCAGTACTTC. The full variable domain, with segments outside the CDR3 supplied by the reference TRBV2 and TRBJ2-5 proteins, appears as EPEVTQTPSHQVTQMGQEVILRCVPISNHLYFYWYRQILGQKVEFLVSFYNNEISEKSEIFDDQFSVERPDGSNFTLKIRSTKLEDSAMYFCASSGGGIDGYETQYFGPGTRLLVL.